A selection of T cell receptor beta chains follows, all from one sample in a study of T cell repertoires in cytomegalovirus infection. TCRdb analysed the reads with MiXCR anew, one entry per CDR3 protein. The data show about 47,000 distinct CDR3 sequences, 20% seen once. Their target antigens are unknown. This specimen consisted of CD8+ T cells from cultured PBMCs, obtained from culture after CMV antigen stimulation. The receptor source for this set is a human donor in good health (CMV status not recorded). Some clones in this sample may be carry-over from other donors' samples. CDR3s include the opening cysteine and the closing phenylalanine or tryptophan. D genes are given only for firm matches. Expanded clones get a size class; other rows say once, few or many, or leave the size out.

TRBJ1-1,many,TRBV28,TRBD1,CATSLGQGTEAFF,TGTGCCACCTCCCTCGGACAGGGCACTGAAGCTTTCTTT
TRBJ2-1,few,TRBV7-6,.,CASSRAVGGTEQFF,TGTGCCAGCAGCCGAGCGGTCGGGGGCACTGAGCAGTTCTTC
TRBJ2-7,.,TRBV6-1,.,CASSDSSYEQYF,TGTGCCAGCAGTGACAGCTCCTACGAGCAGTACTTC
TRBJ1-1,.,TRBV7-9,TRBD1,CASSRDRGTEAFF,TGTGCCAGCAGCCGTGACAGGGGCACTGAAGCTTTCTTT
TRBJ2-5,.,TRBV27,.,CASSLVWEPSGETQYF,TGTGCCAGCAGTTTGGTTTGGGAGCCTTCAGGAGAGACCCAGTACTTC
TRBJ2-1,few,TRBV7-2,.,CASSLTYLEGAFF,TGTGCCAGCAGCTTAACGTACCTAGAAGGGGCGTTCTTC
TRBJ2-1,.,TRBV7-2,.,CASLGPIYNEQFF,TGTGCCAGCCTAGGGCCTATTTACAATGAGCAGTTCTTC
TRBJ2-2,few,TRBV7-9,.,CASSSQGGLPNTGELFF,TGTGCCAGCAGCTCCCAGGGTGGGCTACCGAACACCGGGGAGCTGTTTTTT
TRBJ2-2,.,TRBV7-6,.,CASSFSFTGELFF,TGTGCCAGCAGCTTTTCCTTCACCGGGGAGCTGTTTTTT
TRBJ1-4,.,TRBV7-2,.,CASSLAPAGNEKLLF,TGTGCCAGCAGCTTAGCGCCGGCAGGGAATGAAAAACTGTTATTT
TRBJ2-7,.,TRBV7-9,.,CASSLSLGYEQYF,TGTGCCAGCAGCTTATCCTTAGGCTACGAGCAGTACTTC
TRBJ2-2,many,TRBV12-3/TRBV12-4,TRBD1,CASSPGTETGELFF,TGTGCCAGCAGTCCCGGGACAGAGACCGGGGAGCTGTTTTTT
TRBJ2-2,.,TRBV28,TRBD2,CASRRGAGELFF,TGTGCCAGCAGGCGGGGGGCCGGGGAGCTGTTTTTT
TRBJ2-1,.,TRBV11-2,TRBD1,CASSSTGGSYNEQFF,TGTGCCAGCAGCTCAACAGGGGGCTCCTACAATGAGCAGTTCTTC
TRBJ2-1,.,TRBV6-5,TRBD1,CAGSYDGTGGDEQFF,TGTGCCGGCAGTTACGACGGGACAGGTGGCGATGAGCAGTTCTTC
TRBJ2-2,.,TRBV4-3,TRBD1,CASSQDWTGRRGSGELFF,TGCGCCAGCAGCCAAGACTGGACAGGACGAAGGGGAAGCGGGGAGCTGTTTTTT